This section outlines one T cell receptor beta chain sequence together with its context. Generated by immunoSEQ multiplex PCR, the TCRdb table keeps only in-frame clones and is missing some. The sample lists 200,000 to 300,000 clones, around 89% occurring once. The data are from a study of blood T cell repertoires in COVID-19. Clinical history reported by participants formed the basis on which cohorts were assigned. Before being deemed recovered, Cohort 3 donors had two negative PCRs, clearance, or symptom resolution. The CDR3 totals 15 residues. The germline V gene encodes CDR1 LGHNA and CDR2 YSLEER. The V gene end was trimmed by 4 bases and the J gene end by 4 bases; junction bases not matched to a gene: 7.

The sequence came from a woman aged 30 to 39 who had recovered from COVID-19. The J gene is TRBJ1-1, the V gene TRBV4-3; TRBD1 matches 9 bases. Material: PBMCs or T cells enriched from blood (not recorded which). This chain's CDR3 is CASSRTTGGVTEAFF. Here the CDR3 DNA reads TGCGCCAGCAGCCGCACTACAGGGGGCGTCACTGAAGCTTTCTTT.